This TCR beta chain was identified in a study of T cell responses to AZD1222 COVID-19 vaccine. A remark on this clone: Its antigen is undetermined.

Study findings and constraints: In a largely white British group with more females than males, clonal diversity was possibly underestimated. Baseline serology detected seropositivity in only 6 or 7 AZD1222 recipients. The span of vaccine-associated CD4 TCRs extended across spike, with dominance at 160-218 and 743-854.

Libraries were prepared by immunoSEQ multiplex PCR; TCRdb keeps only in-frame clonotypes and omits some of them. The table includes approximately 160,000 clones, 90% to 95% detected once. This CDR3 region has 13 residues. Trimming removed 3 bases at V and 7 bases at J, with 12 bases between. CDR1 SEHNR and CDR2 FQNEAQ come from the germline V gene (reference sequence). The chain uses TRBV7-9 and TRBJ1-1, with a tentative D call TRBD1 (6 bases). This sequence originates from an adult in good health. The material sequenced was peripheral blood, taken on day 0 of AZD1222 vaccination. Here the CDR3 DNA reads TGTGCCAGCAGCTTCCAGGACAGCCTTGAAGCTTTCTTT. This codes for CASSFQDSLEAFF.